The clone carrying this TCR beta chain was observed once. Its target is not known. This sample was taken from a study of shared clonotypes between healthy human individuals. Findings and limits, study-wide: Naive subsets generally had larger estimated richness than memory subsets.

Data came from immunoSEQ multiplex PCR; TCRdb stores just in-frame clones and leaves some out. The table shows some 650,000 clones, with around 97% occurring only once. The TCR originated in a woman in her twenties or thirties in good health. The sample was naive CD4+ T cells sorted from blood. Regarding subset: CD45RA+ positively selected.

In DNA form, the CDR3 reads TGTGCCAGTAGTATAGGGGTCAGTAAGCTGTTAGCCCAGCATTTT. Its protein is CASSIGVSKLLAQHF. The gene calls are TRBV19 and TRBJ1-5; D gene ambiguous. Germline loops: CDR1 LNHDA, CDR2 SQIVND (reference sequence). The CDR3 is 15 amino acids. Trimming took 1 base from V and 11 from J, leaving 18 bases between them.